This T cell receptor beta chain was sequenced during a study of early T cells in non-severe SARS-CoV-2 infection. Study information: Sequencing of bulk RNA from unsorted whole blood was done, without chain pairing.

The TCR library protocol was used to attach unique molecular identifiers. These identifiers were attached to individual cDNA molecules. Each CDR3 protein gets one entry after TCRdb re-called the 5' RACE reads with MiXCR. This sample carries some 100,000 distinct CDR3 sequences, about 15% of them seen once, and the ten largest clones take 0.45% to 0.75%. General study findings and limits: In VDJdb matching, anti-spike CD8 responses were favored while private and CD4 specificities went missing.

Concerning this clonotype itself: Its antigen is as yet unknown.

The V and J ends lost 1 base and 3 bases respectively, with 8 bases between them. This CDR3 comprises 13 residues. The V gene's germline CDR1 is SGHRS and CDR2 YFSETQ. The clonotype comes from an adult who was a healthcare worker with PCR-confirmed SARS-CoV-2 infection or an uninfected control (not recorded which). The V call is TRBV5-1, the J call TRBJ2-7; D gene ambiguous. Material: whole blood. As DNA, the CDR3 is TGCGCCAGCAGCTTGTCCCCGGGCTACGAGCAGTACGTC. Protein: CASSLSPGYEQYV.